Following are 2 T cell receptor beta chains from one sample sequenced in a study of cytomegalovirus exposure and HLA in healthy donors. The PCR contained 60 Vbeta and 13 Jbeta primers. The data were produced by immunoSEQ multiplex PCR, yet TCRdb's version contains in-frame clones alone and is incomplete. The sample records 100,000 to 150,000 clones, roughly three quarters being singletons. The sample consisted of PBMCs. These receptors originate from a woman between 55 and 75 years old in good health and CMV-seronegative.

The V gene is TRBV7-9, the J gene TRBJ2-5, with D maybe TRBD2 (5 bases). Germline V gene data show CDR1 as SEHNR and CDR2 as FQNEAQ (reference sequence). The ends were cut back, 4 bases at V and 5 bases at J, with 14 bases in the middle. The CDR3 spans 14 residues. In nucleotides, the CDR3 is TGTGCCAGCAGCTGGGATTCCCGCGGGGAGACCCAGTACTTC. Protein sequence: CASSWDSRGETQYF.

The chain is built from TRBV7-9 and TRBJ1-3; 7 bases fit TRBD1. The germline V gene encodes CDR1 SEHNR and CDR2 FQNEAQ (reference sequence). CDR3 size: 15 residues. V trimming: 5 bases; J trimming: 4 bases; junction bases outside the gene matches: 8. In DNA, the CDR3 is TGTGCCAGCAGCACAGGGGATCTTAAGGGAAACACCATATATTTT. This gives the protein CASSTGDLKGNTIYF.